The TCR beta chain described here comes from a study of shared clonotypes between healthy human individuals. The overall study: The donor pool was made up of a couple of women and three men aged 18 to 49.

This CDR3 has 14 residues. Deletions cut 4 bases from V and 6 bases from J, with 13 bases between. Germline V lookup: CDR1 SGHAT, CDR2 FQNNGV. Study-level results: The sampled material consisted only of blood, and tissue repertoires are likely to differ. Donor scarcity curtailed the genetic and exposure-history diversity represented herein.

Each sample came from a Caucasian adult donor living in Nashville, Tennessee. Details on this clone: Its antigen is not known.

TCRdb keeps only in-frame clones here, not all; method: immunoSEQ multiplex PCR. Of approximately 510,000 clones in the sample, about four fifths were seen once. Material: PBMCs. The genes are TRBV11-2 and TRBJ2-1; D is possibly TRBD1 or TRBD2 (5 bases each). The sequence derives from a woman in her thirties or forties in good health. Some clones in this sample may be carry-over from other donors' samples. This chain's CDR3 is CASSSDPGPNEQFF. DNA of the CDR3: TGTGCCAGCAGCTCCGACCCGGGACCCAATGAGCAGTTCTTC.